These T cell receptor beta chains were read from a single sample in a study of blood T cells in healthy people across ages. Each CDR3 protein is one row after TCRdb ran MiXCR on the 5' RACE reads. The profile shows approximately 820,000 distinct CDR3 sequences, around 45% of them singletons. The sample consisted of blood. The receptors originated from a man in his 60s in good health. CDR3s include the opening cysteine and the closing phenylalanine or tryptophan. The D gene is left open where the match is weak. Clone size is stated in some rows and not others, as once, few, many or a class when expanded.

clone size: NA
J gene: TRBJ1-5
D gene: NA
V gene: TRBV4-3
CDR3 protein: CASSQDLPGQYSNQPQHF
CDR3 DNA: TGCGCCAGCAGCCAAGATTTACCTGGACAGTATAGCAATCAGCCCCAGCATTTT

clone size: NA
J gene: TRBJ2-5
D gene: NA
V gene: TRBV7-2
CDR3 protein: CASSQDTLKGETQYF
CDR3 DNA: TGTGCCAGCAGCCAGGACACCCTCAAGGGGGAGACCCAGTACTTC

clone size: NA
J gene: TRBJ1-2
D gene: TRBD1
V gene: TRBV6-5
CDR3 protein: CASSTRTGMNYGYTF
CDR3 DNA: TGTGCCAGCAGTACCCGGACAGGGATGAACTATGGCTACACCTTC

clone size: few
J gene: TRBJ1-4
D gene: NA
V gene: TRBV6-2/TRBV6-3
CDR3 protein: CASSYSMRQEKLFF
CDR3 DNA: TGTGCCAGCAGTTACTCGATGCGACAAGAAAAACTGTTTTTT

clone size: few
J gene: TRBJ2-1
D gene: TRBD1
V gene: TRBV5-4
CDR3 protein: CASSLTQGAYNEQFF
CDR3 DNA: TGTGCCAGCAGCTTGACGCAGGGGGCGTACAATGAGCAGTTCTTC

clone size: few
J gene: TRBJ1-4
D gene: NA
V gene: TRBV6-5
CDR3 protein: CASSYSAVAELFF
CDR3 DNA: TGTGCCAGCAGTTACTCCGCTGTAGCGGAACTGTTTTTT

clone size: NA
J gene: TRBJ2-1
D gene: NA
V gene: TRBV6-1
CDR3 protein: CASSEAGGEQFF
CDR3 DNA: TGTGCCAGCAGTGAAGCGGGGGGTGAGCAGTTCTTC

clone size: NA
J gene: TRBJ2-3
D gene: NA
V gene: TRBV16
CDR3 protein: CASSPADRHTQYF
CDR3 DNA: TGTGCCAGCAGCCCAGCCGACAGGCATACGCAGTATTTT

clone size: few
J gene: TRBJ1-1
D gene: NA
V gene: TRBV5-1
CDR3 protein: CASSLAAGFGSSEAFF
CDR3 DNA: TGCGCCAGCAGCTTGGCCGCAGGGTTCGGCTCCAGTGAAGCTTTCTTT

clone size: many
J gene: TRBJ1-2
D gene: NA
V gene: TRBV29-1
CDR3 protein: CSVEGGGRTNYGYTF
CDR3 DNA: TGCAGCGTTGAAGGTGGTGGCCGTACCAACTATGGCTACACCTTC

clone size: NA
J gene: TRBJ2-1
D gene: TRBD1
V gene: TRBV30
CDR3 protein: CAWTTGVPTEQFF
CDR3 DNA: TGTGCCTGGACTACAGGGGTCCCCACAGAGCAGTTCTTC